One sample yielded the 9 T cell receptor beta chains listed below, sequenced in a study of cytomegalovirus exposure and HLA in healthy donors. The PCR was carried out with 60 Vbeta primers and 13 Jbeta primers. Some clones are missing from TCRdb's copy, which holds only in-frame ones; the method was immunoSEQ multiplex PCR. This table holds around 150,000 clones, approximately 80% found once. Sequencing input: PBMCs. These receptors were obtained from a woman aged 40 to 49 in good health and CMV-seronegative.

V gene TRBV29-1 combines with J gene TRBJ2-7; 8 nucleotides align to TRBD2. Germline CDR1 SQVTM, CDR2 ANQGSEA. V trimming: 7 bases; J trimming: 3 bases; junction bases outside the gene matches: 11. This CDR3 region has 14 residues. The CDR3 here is CSAIIAGKDYEQYF. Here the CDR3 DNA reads TGCAGCGCCATCATAGCGGGAAAGGACTACGAGCAGTACTTC.

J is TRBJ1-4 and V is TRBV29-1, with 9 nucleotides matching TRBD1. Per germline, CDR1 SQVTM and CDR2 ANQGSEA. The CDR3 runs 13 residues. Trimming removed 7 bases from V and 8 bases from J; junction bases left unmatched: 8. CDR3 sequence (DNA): TGCAGCGCCGGGGGACAGGGTGGGGAAAAACTGTTTTTT. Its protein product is CSAGGQGGEKLFF.

The CDR3 here is CASKKSRSYNEQFF. Written as DNA, the CDR3 is TGTGCCAGCAAAAAGTCGAGGTCCTACAATGAGCAGTTCTTC. The chain has TRBV28 and TRBJ2-1; D ambiguous. This CDR3 is built from 14 residues. The V end was cut by 7 bases, the J end by 1 base, with 11 bases between. The germline V gene encodes CDR1 MDHEN and CDR2 SYDVKM.

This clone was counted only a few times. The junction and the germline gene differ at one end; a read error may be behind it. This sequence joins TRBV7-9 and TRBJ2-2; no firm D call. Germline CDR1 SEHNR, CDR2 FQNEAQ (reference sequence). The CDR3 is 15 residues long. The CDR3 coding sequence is TGTTCCAGCAGGTGGGCCAACGAGAACACCGGGGAGCTGTTTTTT. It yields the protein CSSRWANENTGELFF.

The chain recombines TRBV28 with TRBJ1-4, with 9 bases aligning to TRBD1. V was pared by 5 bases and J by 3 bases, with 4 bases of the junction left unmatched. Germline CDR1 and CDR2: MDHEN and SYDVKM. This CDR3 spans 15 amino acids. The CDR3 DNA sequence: TGTGCCAGCAGTGCGACAGGGGGACCTAATGAAAAACTGTTTTTT. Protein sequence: CASSATGGPNEKLFF. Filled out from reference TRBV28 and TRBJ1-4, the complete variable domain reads DVKVTQSSRYLVKRTGEKVFLECVQDMDHENMFWYRQDPGLGLRLIYFSYDVKMKEKGDIPEGYSVSREKKERFSLILESASTNQTSMYLCASSATGGPNEKLFFGSGTQLSVL.

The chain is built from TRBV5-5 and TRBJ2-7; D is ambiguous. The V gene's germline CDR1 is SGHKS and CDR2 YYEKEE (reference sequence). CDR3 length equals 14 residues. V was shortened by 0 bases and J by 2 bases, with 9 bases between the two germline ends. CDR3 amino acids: CASSLAAFPYEQYF. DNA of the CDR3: TGTGCCAGCAGCTTGGCTGCGTTCCCCTACGAGCAGTACTTC.

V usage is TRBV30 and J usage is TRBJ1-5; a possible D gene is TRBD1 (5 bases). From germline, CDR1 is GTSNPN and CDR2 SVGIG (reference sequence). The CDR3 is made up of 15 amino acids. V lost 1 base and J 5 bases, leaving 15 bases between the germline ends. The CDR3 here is CAWSDRRARYQPQHF. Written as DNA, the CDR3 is TGTGCCTGGAGTGACCGCAGGGCCCGATATCAGCCCCAGCATTTT.

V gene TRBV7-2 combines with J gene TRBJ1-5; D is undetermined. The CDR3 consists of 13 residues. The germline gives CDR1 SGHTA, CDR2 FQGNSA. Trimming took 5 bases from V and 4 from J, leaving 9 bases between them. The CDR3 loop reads CASSPDGNQPQHF. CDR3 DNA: TGTGCCAGCAGCCCCGACGGGAATCAGCCCCAGCATTTT.

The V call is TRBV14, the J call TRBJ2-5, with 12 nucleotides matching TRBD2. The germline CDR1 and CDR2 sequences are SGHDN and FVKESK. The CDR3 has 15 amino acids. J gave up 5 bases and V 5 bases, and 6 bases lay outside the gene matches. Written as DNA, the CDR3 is TGTGCCAGCAGCTACGGACTAGCGGGGATTGAGACCCAGTACTTC. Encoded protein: CASSYGLAGIETQYF.